These T cell receptor beta chains were read from a single sample in a study of beta chain features in type 1 diabetes. The data were produced by immunoSEQ multiplex PCR, yet TCRdb's version contains in-frame clones alone and is incomplete. The sample yields more than 150,000 clones, 9% to 10% seen once. Material for sequencing was central memory CD4+ T cells from blood. The origin of the receptors is a woman between 18 and 29 years old in good health. Both conserved end residues are part of each CDR3. Each record gives: J gene, D gene, CDR3 length, clone size, V gene, CDR3 DNA, CDR3 protein. A D gene is named only where the DNA matches it firmly. Clone size is stated in some rows and not others, as once, few, many or a class when expanded.

TRBJ2-2	.	12	few	TRBV5-1	TGCGCCAGCAGCCCAAACACCGGGGAGCTGTTTTTT	CASSPNTGELFF
TRBJ1-2	.	14	.	TRBV6-6	TGTGCCAGCAGTTATGCGGGGGGATATAGTGGCTACACCTTC	CASSYAGGYSGYTF
TRBJ2-3	.	15	few	TRBV11-1	TGTGCCAGCAGCTTATTGGGCACCTTCTACGGTACGCAGTATTTT	CASSLLGTFYGTQYF
TRBJ2-2	.	14	many	TRBV11-2	TGTGCCAGCAGCTTACTATCTCACACCGGGGAGCTGTTTTTT	CASSLLSHTGELFF
TRBJ2-2	.	14	few	TRBV4-3	TGCGCCAGCAGAAAACAGGGTAGCACCGGGGAGCTGTTTTTT	CASRKQGSTGELFF
TRBJ2-7	.	14	.	TRBV2	TGTGCCAGCAGTGGCGACAGGTTCTCCTACGAGCAGTACTTC	CASSGDRFSYEQYF
TRBJ2-7	TRBD1	21	.	TRBV2	TGTGCCAGCAGGGCCGGGACAGGGTCCCCCTCCCTCAGAAGGGCCTCCTACGAGCAGTACTTC	CASRAGTGSPSLRRASYEQYF
TRBJ1-1	TRBD1	13	.	TRBV10-3	TGTGCCTCCCTGGGACAGACAAACACTGAAGCTTTCTTT	CASLGQTNTEAFF
TRBJ1-1	.	13	.	TRBV30	TGTGCCTGGAGTGTAGGCGGCGGGAAACCAGCTTTCTTT	CAWSVGGGKPAFF
TRBJ1-5	.	14	few	TRBV7-2	TGTGCCAGCAGCACAGGACGGACCAATCAGCCCCAGCATTTT	CASSTGRTNQPQHF
TRBJ2-1	TRBD2	13	few	TRBV10-3	TGTGCCATTAGCGGGAGGCACGGGGCTGAGCAGTTCTTC	CAISGRHGAEQFF
TRBJ2-3	.	15	.	TRBV5-1	TGCGCCAGCAGCTTGGGGACAGACCGCAGAGATACGCAGTATTTT	CASSLGTDRRDTQYF
TRBJ2-7	.	12	.	TRBV18	TGTGCCAGCTCACCGAGGCAGAACGAGCAGTACTTC	CASSPRQNEQYF
TRBJ2-7	TRBD1	14	.	TRBV6-5	TGTGCCAGCAGTCGACAGGGGGCGGCGGCGGGGCAGTACTTC	CASSRQGAAAGQYF
TRBJ2-7	TRBD2	15	.	TRBV18	TGTGCCAGCTCCCTTACTAGCGGGAGTGAGGGCGAGCAGTACTTC	CASSLTSGSEGEQYF
TRBJ2-4	TRBD1	17	few	TRBV5-5	TGTGCCAGCAGCTTGGGGGGACAGGATCTGGCCAAAAACATTCAGTACTTC	CASSLGGQDLAKNIQYF
TRBJ2-1	TRBD2	15	few	TRBV11-2	TGTGCCAGCAGCTTAGGGCTAGCGGGGGGGGATGAGCAGTTCTTC	CASSLGLAGGDEQFF
TRBJ1-1	.	15	few	TRBV28	TGTGCCAGCAGACCCCTCGACAATCCGAACACTGAAGCTTTCTTT	CASRPLDNPNTEAFF
TRBJ2-7	TRBD1	13	.	TRBV7-2	TGTGCCAGCAGCTCACAGGGGTACGGCGAGCAGTACTTC	CASSSQGYGEQYF
TRBJ2-3	TRBD2	13	few	TRBV2	TGTGCCACCGAAGCGGGAGCCACAGATACGCAGTATTTT	CATEAGATDTQYF
TRBJ2-2	.	14	few	TRBV2	TGTGCCAGCAGTCCCGGGATCACGTCCGGGGAGCTGTTTTTT	CASSPGITSGELFF
TRBJ2-1	.	17	many	TRBV23-1	TGCGCCAGCAGGGGATACCTTTTAGCGGACTCCTACAATGAGCAGTTCTTC	CASRGYLLADSYNEQFF
TRBJ2-7	.	14	few	TRBV7-2	TGTGCCAGCAGCCCTGGATGCAGGGGACACGAGCAGTACTTC	CASSPGCRGHEQYF
TRBJ2-3	.	13	.	TRBV7-7	TGTGCTAGCAGCTTCCGGAGGTCAGATACGCAGTATTTT	CASSFRRSDTQYF
TRBJ2-6	TRBD1	16	.	TRBV4-2	TGTGCCAGCAGCCAACGACAGGGACCTGGGGCCAACGTCCTGACTTTC	CASSQRQGPGANVLTF
TRBJ1-2	TRBD1	13	.	TRBV30	TGTGCCTGGGGTCGGACAGGGGCCTATGGCTACACCTTC	CAWGRTGAYGYTF
TRBJ2-5	TRBD1	15	.	TRBV18	TGTGCCAGCTCACCACCGGGACAGGGCCAAGAGACCCAGTACTTC	CASSPPGQGQETQYF
TRBJ1-2	.	13	few	TRBV6-1	TGTGCCAGCAGCTCCTTAGGGGAAGGCGGCTACACCTTC	CASSSLGEGGYTF
TRBJ2-1	.	12	.	TRBV14	TGTGCCAGCGGGGCGGAATACAATGAGCAGTTCTTC	CASGAEYNEQFF